This T cell receptor beta chain was sequenced for a study of molecular identifiers for immune sequencing clone quantification. Of note for this clonotype: A read error may explain this, as a much larger clone is one base away. Given the absence of the conserved phenylalanine or tryptophan at the CDR3 end, a read error is likely.

This CDR3 spans 16 amino acids. Germline V gene lookup returns CDR1 SGHVS and CDR2 FNYEAQ. The J segment lost 7 bases and the V segment lost 5 bases, leaving 11 bases of the junction unmatched. One entry per CDR3 protein results from TCRdb running MiXCR on the PCR reads. Of roughly 86,000 distinct CDR3 sequences listed, around 17% were seen once; the top ten hold about 0.85%. The sequence derives from a human donor in good health. Some libraries in this study had Jurkat cell RNA spiked in. This chain connects TRBV7-6 to TRBJ2-3; TRBD1 agrees at 11 bases. The sequenced material came from naive CD8+ T cells from blood, with Jurkat cell RNA spiked in. This sample's subset: FACS-sorted CD8+CD4-CCR7+CD45RA+ naive T cells. As DNA, the CDR3 is TGTGCCAGCAGCGGTGATCGGGACAGGGGGACGAATACGCAGTATCTT. Its translation is CASSGDRDRGTNTQYL.